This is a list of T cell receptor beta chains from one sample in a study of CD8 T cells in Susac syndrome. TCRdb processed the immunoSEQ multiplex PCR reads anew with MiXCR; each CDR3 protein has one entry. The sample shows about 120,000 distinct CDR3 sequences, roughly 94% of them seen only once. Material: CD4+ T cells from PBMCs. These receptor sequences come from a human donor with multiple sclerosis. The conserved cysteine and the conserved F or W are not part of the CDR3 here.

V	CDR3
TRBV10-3	AINPPGGYGYT
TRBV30	AWSKGQGNEKLF
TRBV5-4	ASSSGTFNTDTQY
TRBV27	ASSPLLAGLTGLTQY
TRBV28	ASSPNRWGLNTGELF
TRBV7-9	ASSSGTGATGELF
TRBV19	ASGGGRGETQY
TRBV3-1	ASSPRQDQPQH
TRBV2	ASSAKGTNYGYT
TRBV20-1	SAHRVPQGYT
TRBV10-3	AVGQGINQPQH
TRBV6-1	AAGLAGGAGTDTQY
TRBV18	ASSYNPGYEQY
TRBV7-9	ASSGHRELF
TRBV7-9	ASSLLGAGNVEAF
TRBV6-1	ASRGQGTNTEAF
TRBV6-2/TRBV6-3	ASTNGLRTGGYEQY
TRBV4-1	ASSHKRGLAGGLNYNEQF
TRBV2	ASSVDSYEQY
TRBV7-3	ASSLDPGQTLRGYT
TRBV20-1	SAPRGGGNTIY
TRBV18	ASSPRGRGTDTQY
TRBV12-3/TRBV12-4	ASSFQGNTEAF
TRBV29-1	SAERTGGTEAF
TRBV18	ASSPLENTGELF
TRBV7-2	ASSQTGANYGYT
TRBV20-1	SARDPLRAF
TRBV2	ASYAWTEGNTIY
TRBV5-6	ASKNEGTSGGNSPLH
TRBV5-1	ASSAGLAGVDTQY
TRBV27	ASSLRGRDRDFNQPQH
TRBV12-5	ASGLWGTSGKRAYEQY
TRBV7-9	ASSETLAGETQY
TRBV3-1	ASSRPPGLAVETQY
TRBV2	ARERLAGGFNTDTQY
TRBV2	ASQGLSYNEQF
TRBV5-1	ASGTDTSTDTQY
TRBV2	ASTPGRGPKTQY
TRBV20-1	SARENLGTEAF
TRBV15	ATSRSTPGQYSPLH
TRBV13	ASSFRDGEAF
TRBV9	ASSVTGQNTEAF
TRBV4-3	ASSLDVTPTGANVLT
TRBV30	AWSVRQGALYT
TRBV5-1	ASSLATGTLNTEAF
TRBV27	ASSLGVAGKSEQY
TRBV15	ATSRDVAADTQY
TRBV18	ASSPLGDTQY
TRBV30	AWARDSGTEAF
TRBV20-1	SAIPRTGISYEQY
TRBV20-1	SARIRRTYEQY
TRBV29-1	SVEAGSNQPQH
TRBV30	AWRPPFSYNEQF
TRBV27	ASSHWRQGYEQY